What follows are 27 T cell receptor beta chains derived from one specimen sequenced in a study of radiotherapy plus CTLA-4 blockade in lung cancer. Profiled with immunoSEQ multiplex PCR; TCRdb holds only in-frame clones, not every one. The data contain 85,000 to 100,000 clones, more than 75% of them singletons. The starting material was peripheral blood, obtained from a patient treated with radiotherapy plus ipilimumab. These receptors all come from a human donor with non-small cell lung cancer that progressed on radiotherapy plus ipilimumab.

The gene calls are TRBV5-1 and TRBJ1-5, with 8 nucleotides matching TRBD1. J lost 9 bases, V lost 3 bases, and 8 bases had no gene match. Germline CDR1 and CDR2: SGHRS and YFSETQ. The CDR3 covers 14 residues. The CDR3 region is CASSSGQGRSPQHF. The CDR3 nucleotides read TGCGCCAGCAGCTCTGGACAGGGTAGGTCGCCCCAGCATTTT.

The V gene is TRBV18, the J gene TRBJ2-5, with no clear D. Trimming cost V 1 base and J 5 bases, with 8 bases left between them. CDR1 is KGHSH and CDR2 is LQKENI in the germline V gene. The CDR3 consists of 13 residues. In DNA form, the CDR3 reads TGTGCCAGCTCACCACAGGGTGGGGAGACCCAGTACTTC. Its protein product is CASSPQGGETQYF. The entire variable domain, with the rest obtained from reference TRBV18 and TRBJ2-5, is as follows: NAGVMQNPRHLVRRRGQEARLRCSPMKGHSHVYWYRQLPEEGLKFMVYLQKENIIDESGMPKERFSAEFPKEGPSILRIQQVVRGDSAAYFCASSPQGGETQYFGPGTRLLVL.

The V and J genes are TRBV7-2 and TRBJ2-7; perhaps TRBD2 as D (6 bases). Germline V gives CDR1 SGHTA, CDR2 FQGNSA. V was pared by 5 bases and J by 4 bases, with 18 bases between. There are 15 residues in the CDR3. CDR3 bases: TGTGCCAGCAGCCCCGGGACTGCACCCTGGTACGAGCAGTACTTC. This gives the protein CASSPGTAPWYEQYF.

This chain connects TRBV2 to TRBJ1-3; possible D gene TRBD1, 6 bases. CDR1 is SNHLY and CDR2 is FYNNEI in the germline V gene. Trimming shortened V by 8 bases and J by 0 bases, and 11 bases separated the two germline ends. The CDR3 sequence is 14 residues long. Here the CDR3 reads CASGGQGSGNTIYF. The CDR3 DNA is TGTGCCAGCGGGGGGCAAGGCTCTGGAAACACCATATATTTT. Full variable domain (outside the CDR3, taken from reference TRBV2 and TRBJ1-3): EPEVTQTPSHQVTQMGQEVILRCVPISNHLYFYWYRQILGQKVEFLVSFYNNEISEKSEIFDDQFSVERPDGSNFTLKIRSTKLEDSAMYFCASGGQGSGNTIYFGEGSWLTVV.

This clone was detected once. The chain couples TRBV9 to TRBJ2-2; TRBD1 matches at 10 bases. Germline loops: CDR1 SGDLS, CDR2 YYNGEE. The CDR3 covers 15 residues. With V trimmed by 8 bases and J by 2 bases, 6 bases remained unmatched. In DNA, the CDR3 is TGTGCCAGTAACCGGGACAGGGGAAACACCGGGGAGCTGTTTTTT. Its translation: CASNRDRGNTGELFF. Supplemented by reference TRBV9 and TRBJ2-2, the full variable domain reads DSGVTQTPKHLITATGQRVTLRCSPRSGDLSVYWYQQSLDQGLQFLIQYYNGEERAKGNILERFSAQQFPDLHSELNLSSLELGDSALYFCASNRDRGNTGELFFGEGSRLTVL.

This chain uses TRBV6-5 with TRBJ2-7, with D perhaps being TRBD1 or TRBD2 (5 bases each). The ends were cut back, 7 bases at V and 1 base at J, with 17 bases in the middle. CDR3 length: 15 residues. Per the germline V gene, CDR1 is MNHEY and CDR2 is SVGAGI. For the CDR3, the DNA is TGTGCCAGCACCAAAAGGGACCTCGGGTCCTACGAGCAGTACTTC. Translating it yields CASTKRDLGSYEQYF.

The sample holds one count of this clone. This chain links TRBV4-1 with TRBJ2-2, with D possibly matching TRBD1 (6 bases). The CDR3 spans 17 residues. The germline CDR1 and CDR2 sequences are MGHRA and YSYEKL. V gave up 1 base and J gave up 3 bases, with 15 bases separating them. This chain's CDR3 is CASSQASTGVDTGELFF. As DNA, the CDR3 is TGCGCCAGCAGCCAAGCGTCGACAGGCGTCGACACCGGGGAGCTGTTTTTT.

V usage is TRBV28 and J usage is TRBJ1-1; D is ambiguous. V was cut by 3 bases and J by 8 bases, with 7 bases left in between. The CDR3 sequence is 11 residues long. Germline CDR1 is MDHEN and CDR2 is SYDVKM. CDR3 DNA sequence: TGTGCCAGCAGTTTTATGAGGGAAGCTTTCTTT. Its protein product is CASSFMREAFF.

The chain combines TRBV29-1 with TRBJ2-1; D is perhaps TRBD2 (6 bases). Germline V gene sequence: CDR1 SQVTM, CDR2 ANQGSEA. The CDR3 sequence is 13 residues long. V was trimmed by 6 bases and J by 1 base, leaving 10 bases between them. The CDR3 nucleotides read TGCAGCGTGCGTGGGGGGTCCTACAATGAGCAGTTCTTC. Protein product: CSVRGGSYNEQFF.

The V gene is TRBV7-2, the J gene TRBJ1-1, with no clear D. This CDR3 region has 14 residues. Germline V gene lookup returns CDR1 SGHTA and CDR2 FQGNSA. V was shortened by 4 bases and J by 3 bases, with 12 bases between the two germline ends. DNA for the CDR3: TGTGCCAGCAGCTGGGCCTTGGGTTACACTGAAGCTTTCTTT. This codes for CASSWALGYTEAFF. The full variable domain, with the rest looked up from reference TRBV7-2 and TRBJ1-1, is GAGVSQSPSNKVTEKGKDVELRCDPISGHTALYWYRQSLGQGLEFLIYFQGNSAPDKSGLPSDRFSAERTGGSVSTLTIQRTQQEDSAVYLCASSWALGYTEAFFGQGTRLTVV.

The chain couples TRBV5-1 to TRBJ2-1, with a possible D match to TRBD2 (6 bases). The germline V gene has CDR1 SGHRS and CDR2 YFSETQ. The CDR3 runs to 15 residues. V was trimmed by 0 bases and J by 3 bases, leaving 10 bases between them. CDR3 sequence: CASSLEDSGYNEQFF. In DNA, the CDR3 is TGCGCCAGCAGCTTGGAGGATAGCGGCTACAATGAGCAGTTCTTC.

This clone occurred once. The chain recombines TRBV28 with TRBJ2-7; 10 bases map to TRBD1. Germline trimming cut 2 bases from V and 2 bases from J; bases unmatched to any gene: 3. This CDR3 is 15 amino acids long. The germline CDR1 and CDR2 sequences are MDHEN and SYDVKM. The CDR3 loop is CASSLGDRGPYEQYF. The CDR3 DNA sequence: TGTGCCAGCAGTTTAGGGGACAGGGGTCCCTACGAGCAGTACTTC.

The chain couples TRBV28 to TRBJ2-7, with 9 positions matching TRBD2. The germline gives CDR1 MDHEN, CDR2 SYDVKM. This CDR3 has 15 residues. The J segment lost 0 bases and the V segment lost 6 bases, leaving 6 bases of the junction unmatched. CDR3 region: CASSSSGTFSYEQYF. The CDR3 nucleotides read TGTGCCAGCAGCTCTAGCGGGACCTTCTCCTACGAGCAGTACTTC.

This clone appeared once. The chain carries TRBV5-1 and TRBJ1-4; TRBD1 is a possible D gene (6 bases). Deletions cut 4 bases from V and 6 bases from J, with 13 bases between. The CDR3 consists of 14 residues. The germline CDR1 and CDR2 sequences are SGHRS and YFSETQ. CDR3 DNA sequence: TGCGCCAGCAGCCAGGGCAGGGGATATGAAAAACTGTTTTTT. It is translated as CASSQGRGYEKLFF.

This CDR3 is CATNGPPGELFF. The CDR3 region has the DNA TGTGCCACTAACGGTCCTCCCGGGGAGCTGTTTTTT. The chain carries TRBV6-1 and TRBJ2-2; no reliable D call. Germline lookup yields CDR1 MNHNS and CDR2 SASEGT. V was trimmed by 10 bases and J by 6 bases, leaving 12 bases between them. The CDR3 covers 12 residues.

This chain connects TRBV5-1 to TRBJ1-2, with 8 bases fitting TRBD1. This CDR3 spans 14 amino acids. Germline lookup yields CDR1 SGHRS and CDR2 YFSETQ. J was trimmed by 6 bases and V by 0 bases; bases with no gene match: 4. In DNA, the CDR3 is TGCGCCAGCAGCTTGGACAGGGGGGACAATGGCTACACCTTC. This codes for CASSLDRGDNGYTF.

This clone came up once. The V gene is TRBV2, the J gene TRBJ1-1; 12 bases are shared with TRBD1. Germline loops: CDR1 SNHLY, CDR2 FYNNEI. This CDR3 has 14 residues. V trimming: 6 bases; J trimming: 4 bases; junction bases outside the gene matches: 3. The CDR3 loop is CASRGQGAGTEAFF. The CDR3 DNA reads as TGTGCCAGCAGGGGACAGGGGGCGGGCACTGAAGCTTTCTTT.

This sequence joins TRBV6-5 and TRBJ2-7; a possible D gene is TRBD2 (5 bases). Germline V CDR1 and CDR2: MNHEY, SVGAGI. Trimming removed 6 bases from V and 4 bases from J, with 7 bases in between. There are 11 residues in the CDR3. CDR3 sequence reads: CASSGEYEQYF. As DNA, the CDR3 is TGTGCCAGCAGCGGGGAGTACGAGCAGTACTTC.

This chain connects TRBV29-1 to TRBJ2-1; perhaps D is TRBD1 or TRBD2 (6 bases each). V was clipped by 2 bases and J by 8 bases, with 19 bases between them. CDR1 is SQVTM, CDR2 ANQGSEA, per germline. The length of the CDR3 is 15 residues. The DNA for the CDR3 is TGCAGCGTTGAACGGGACGGGGGCCGAGTGGATGAGCAGTTCTTC. It yields the protein CSVERDGGRVDEQFF.

The gene calls are TRBV4-3 and TRBJ1-6; no clear D. Germline lookup yields CDR1 LGHNA and CDR2 YSLEER. CDR3 size: 15 residues. V dropped 0 bases and J dropped 9 bases, with 12 bases sitting between them. CDR3 nucleotide sequence: TGCGCCAGCAGCCAAGAATTTGGGCAAACTTCACCCCTCCACTTT. Its protein product is CASSQEFGQTSPLHF.

The V gene is TRBV28, the J gene TRBJ1-5; 9 bases match TRBD1. The V segment lost 5 bases and the J segment 7 bases; nucleotides outside the gene matches: 6. Per the germline V gene, CDR1 is MDHEN and CDR2 is SYDVKM. The CDR3 is made up of 14 amino acids. CDR3 sequence (DNA): TGTGCCAGCAGTGTGGGGACAGGGCACCAGCCCCAGCATTTT. This encodes CASSVGTGHQPQHF.

The chain employs TRBV18 and TRBJ1-1, with a possible D match to TRBD1 (5 bases). Germline loops: CDR1 KGHSH, CDR2 LQKENI. The CDR3 loop spans 14 amino acids. The V and J ends lost 5 bases and 1 base respectively, with 11 bases between them. CDR3 DNA: TGTGCCAGCTCATACGGGGGGAGGAACACTGAAGCTTTCTTT. Translation gives CASSYGGRNTEAFF.

This clone was seen only a few times. J is TRBJ2-3 and V is TRBV7-9; possible D gene TRBD1, 6 bases. The CDR3 extends over 16 amino acids. Trimming took off 4 bases at V and 0 bases at J, with 14 bases between the two ends. CDR1 is SEHNR, CDR2 FQNEAQ, per germline (reference sequence). Here the CDR3 DNA reads TGTGCCAGCAGCTCCTCCGGACAGTCTAGCACAGATACGCAGTATTTT. Its protein product is CASSSSGQSSTDTQYF.

The chain joins TRBV6-6 to TRBJ1-2; D is uncertain. Looked up from germline, CDR1 is MNHNY and CDR2 is SVGAGI (reference sequence). Trimming removed 5 bases from V and 3 bases from J, with 10 bases in between. This CDR3 contains 13 residues. The chain's CDR3 is CASSLKTDYGYTF. DNA of the CDR3: TGTGCCAGCAGTCTCAAGACTGACTATGGCTACACCTTC.

The chain has TRBV19 and TRBJ2-7; tentative D call: TRBD1 (6 bases). This CDR3 region has 16 residues. V lost 3 bases to trimming and J lost 0 bases, with 15 bases between them. Germline CDR1 reads LNHDA; CDR2 reads SQIVND (reference sequence). The CDR3 region is CASSIEGTWSSYEQYF. CDR3 coding DNA: TGTGCCAGTAGTATTGAGGGGACATGGTCCTCCTACGAGCAGTACTTC. Supplemented by reference TRBV19 and TRBJ2-7, the full variable domain reads DGGITQSPKYLFRKEGQNVTLSCEQNLNHDAMYWYRQDPGQGLRLIYYSQIVNDFQKGDIAEGYSVSREKKESFPLTVTSAQKNPTAFYLCASSIEGTWSSYEQYFGPGTRLTVT.

The CDR3 loop is CASAQNTEAFF. The CDR3 DNA reads as TGTGCTAGTGCCCAGAACACTGAAGCTTTCTTT. The chain has TRBV12-5 and TRBJ1-1; D is unclear. Germline lookup yields CDR1 LGHNT and CDR2 FRNRAP. V lost 7 bases to trimming and J lost 1 base, with 4 bases between them. CDR3 length: 11 amino acids.

The V and J genes are TRBV4-1 and TRBJ2-3; D is possibly TRBD2 (5 bases). The ends were cut back, 1 base at V and 4 bases at J, with 12 bases in the middle. The germline gives CDR1 MGHRA, CDR2 YSYEKL. This CDR3 region has 15 residues. CDR3 bases: TGCGCCAGCAGCCAAGCCCTAGTGGAGGCAGATACGCAGTATTTT. This gives the protein CASSQALVEADTQYF.